One and the same sample provided the 14 T cell receptor beta chains below, sequenced in a study of T cell responses to AZD1222 COVID-19 vaccine. Some clones are missing from TCRdb's copy, which holds only in-frame ones; the method was immunoSEQ multiplex PCR. The table includes 120,000 or so clones, over 75% detected once. This specimen consisted of peripheral blood, obtained on day 0 of AZD1222 vaccination. The receptors were gathered from an adult in good health.

V usage is TRBV3-1 (or the pseudogene TRBV3-2) and J usage is TRBJ1-2; D not certain. V lost 4 bases to trimming and J lost 7 bases, with 10 bases between them. The CDR3 has 12 residues. Looked up from germline, CDR1 is LGHDT and CDR2 is YNNKEL (reference sequence). The CDR3, as DNA: TGTGCCAGCAGCCCCTCGTGGGGTGGCTACACCTTC. This gives the protein CASSPSWGGYTF.

This sequence joins TRBV15 and TRBJ1-6; no definite D call. V dropped 2 bases and J dropped 8 bases, with 7 bases sitting between them. This CDR3 is built from 13 residues. Germline V gene data show CDR1 as LNHNV and CDR2 as YYDKDF (reference sequence). DNA of the CDR3: TGTGCCACCAGCAGAACCACCTATTCACCCCTCCACTTT. As protein: CATSRTTYSPLHF.

In this sample, this clone turned up once. V is TRBV2 and J is TRBJ2-1; no clear D. Between the trimmed V and J ends, which lost 9 bases and 6 bases, there was a span of 15 bases. Germline CDR1 is SNHLY and CDR2 is FYNNEI. The CDR3 loop spans 13 amino acids. In nucleotides, the CDR3 is TGTGCCAGGGGCCAATCGGTGCCCAATGAGCAGTTCTTC. Translated: CARGQSVPNEQFF.

V usage is TRBV3-1 (or the pseudogene TRBV3-2) and J usage is TRBJ2-4; D is unresolved. The CDR3 covers 17 residues. Per germline, CDR1 LGHDT and CDR2 YNNKEL (reference sequence). V lost 4 bases to trimming and J lost 1 base, with 17 bases between them. The CDR3 spells CASSRLGGLGAKNIQYF. The CDR3 region has the DNA TGTGCCAGCAGCCGACTGGGTGGGTTGGGGGCCAAAAACATTCAGTACTTC.

The V gene is TRBV5-1, the J gene TRBJ2-2, with D possibly matching TRBD2 (6 bases). The CDR3 consists of 12 residues. With 5 bases removed from V and 5 bases from J, the gap between germline ends came to 7 bases. The germline CDR1 and CDR2 sequences are SGHRS and YFSETQ. The CDR3 loop is CASRAGTGELFF. The CDR3 coding sequence is TGCGCCAGCAGGGCGGGGACCGGGGAGCTGTTTTTT.

This CDR3 reads CASSQDRVHRGTDTQYF. In nucleotides, the CDR3 is TGCGCCAGCAGCCAAGATCGGGTCCACCGGGGCACAGATACGCAGTATTTT. The V and J genes are TRBV4-1 and TRBJ2-3; D not certain. V shed 0 bases and J shed 1 base, with 14 bases lying between them. This CDR3 comprises 17 residues. In germline, CDR1 is MGHRA, CDR2 YSYEKL.

The chain couples TRBV5-1 to TRBJ2-5; D is unresolved. CDR3 length: 13 amino acids. The germline V gene encodes CDR1 SGHRS and CDR2 YFSETQ. The V gene lost 4 bases and the J gene lost 5 bases, with 12 bases spanning the gap. Here the CDR3 reads CASSPGPGETQYF. The CDR3, as DNA: TGCGCCAGCAGCCCCGGCCCTGGGGAGACCCAGTACTTC.

This clone appeared a single time. The rearrangement links TRBV3-1 (or the pseudogene TRBV3-2) to TRBJ1-1; D call uncertain. The CDR3 is 12 residues long. V was cut by 8 bases and J by 3 bases, with 10 bases left in between. Looked up from germline, CDR1 is LGHDT and CDR2 is YNNKEL (reference sequence). The CDR3 nucleotides are TGTGCCAGCGGCGGGTCGTACACTGAAGCTTTCTTT. As protein: CASGGSYTEAFF.

Points on this clone: Other DNA sequences in this sample translate to the same CDR3. The chain combines TRBV19 with TRBJ2-7; 9 nucleotides line up with TRBD1. The CDR3 extends over 13 amino acids. Germline CDR1 and CDR2: LNHDA and SQIVND (reference sequence). V shed 10 bases and J 2 bases; nucleotides not matched to a gene: 6. CDR3 amino acids: CATEDRGTYEQYF. CDR3 nucleotide sequence: TGTGCCACCGAAGACAGGGGGACCTACGAGCAGTACTTC.

The chain couples TRBV7-2 to TRBJ2-7; D gene uncertain. CDR1 and CDR2 from the germline V gene are SGHTA and FQGNSA. Trimming took off 4 bases at V and 5 bases at J, with 12 bases between the two ends. CDR3 length: 13 amino acids. Written as DNA, the CDR3 is TGTGCCAGCAGCTCGGGTCGAGTGGACGAGCAGTACTTC. Protein sequence: CASSSGRVDEQYF.

This clone was seen a handful of times. The chain combines TRBV24-1 with TRBJ2-7; D uncertain. Germline V CDR1 and CDR2: KGHDR, SFDVKD. This CDR3 region has 13 residues. Between the trimmed V and J ends, which lost 8 bases and 2 bases, there was a span of 12 bases. This chain's CDR3 is CATTQVSTYEQYF. The CDR3 DNA is TGTGCCACCACCCAAGTTTCGACCTACGAGCAGTACTTC.

The genes are TRBV19 and TRBJ2-7, with 9 bases fitting TRBD1. The CDR3 runs 16 residues. V gave up 4 bases and J gave up 4 bases; unmatched junction bases: 11. CDR1 and CDR2 (germline): LNHDA, SQIVND (reference sequence). The CDR3 here is CASSTTPGTGNYEQYF. The CDR3 DNA reads as TGTGCCAGTAGTACGACACCCGGGACAGGGAATTACGAGCAGTACTTC.

This chain links TRBV5-1 with TRBJ2-7; no clear D. The CDR3 sequence is 14 residues long. Germline assignment: CDR1 SGHRS and CDR2 YFSETQ. V lost 0 bases and J 1 base, leaving 8 bases between the germline ends. CDR3 amino acids: CASSLAGRSYEQYF. CDR3 bases: TGCGCCAGCAGCTTGGCCGGCAGATCCTACGAGCAGTACTTC.

This clone has more than one count but fewer than ten. The chain uses TRBV11-1 and TRBJ1-3; unclear D gene. The CDR3 sequence is 14 residues long. Germline CDR1 and CDR2: SGHAT and FQDESV (reference sequence). With 2 bases removed from V and 2 bases from J, the gap between germline ends came to 7 bases. In nucleotides, the CDR3 is TGTGCCAGCAGCTTACGAGGGACTGGAAACACCATATATTTT. This sequence encodes CASSLRGTGNTIYF.